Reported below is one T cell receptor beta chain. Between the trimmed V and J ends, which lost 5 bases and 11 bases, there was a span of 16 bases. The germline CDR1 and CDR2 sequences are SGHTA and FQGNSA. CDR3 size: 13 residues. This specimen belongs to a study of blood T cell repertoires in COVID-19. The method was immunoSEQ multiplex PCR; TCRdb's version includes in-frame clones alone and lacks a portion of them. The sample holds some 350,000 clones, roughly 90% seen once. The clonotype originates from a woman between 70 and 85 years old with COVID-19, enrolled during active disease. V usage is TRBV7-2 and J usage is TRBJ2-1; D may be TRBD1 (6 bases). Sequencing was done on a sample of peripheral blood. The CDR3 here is CASSLTGTPKQFF. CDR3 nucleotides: TGTGCCAGCAGCCTAACCGGGACACCCAAGCAGTTCTTC.